This TCR beta chain originates from a study of CD8+ T cells in alopecia areata. At the level of the study: Patients took tofacitinib for 6 to 18 months, followed by 6 drug-free months. Study-wide results and limits: Mice showed TCR sharing more clearly than patients did, possibly owing to HLA. Sequencing of scalp samples also captures resident alphabeta T cells of normal skin. Greater clonality was observed in lesional scalp samples, especially alopecia totalis/universalis, versus normal scalp.

CDR1 is LNHDA, CDR2 SQIVND, per germline (reference sequence). The germline V and J ends were trimmed by 3 bases and 0 bases, with 12 bases remaining between them. This CDR3 has 16 residues. About this clone itself: Its antigen is as yet unknown.

RNA, once extracted, was reverse transcribed into cDNA for use as the sequencing template. The table came from immunoSEQ multiplex PCR; TCRdb's copy has only in-frame clones and leaves some out. Counted here are about 150,000 clones, 45% to 55% occurring once; the ten biggest clones make up less than 20%. The chain employs TRBV19 and TRBJ2-1, with no clear D. The TCR was taken from a human donor with alopecia areata. The specimen comprised CD8+ T cells sorted from blood, sampled at week 0. The CDR3 region is CASSIDGLSSYNEQFF. In DNA, the CDR3 is TGTGCCAGTAGTATTGACGGGCTGAGCTCCTACAATGAGCAGTTCTTC. Full variable domain (outside the CDR3, taken from reference TRBV19 and TRBJ2-1): DGGITQSPKYLFRKEGQNVTLSCEQNLNHDAMYWYRQDPGQGLRLIYYSQIVNDFQKGDIAEGYSVSREKKESFPLTVTSAQKNPTAFYLCASSIDGLSSYNEQFFGPGTRLTVL.